A selection of T cell receptor beta chains follows, all from one sample in a study of regulatory T cells in long-lasting Graves disease. TCRdb re-called the multiplex PCR reads through MiXCR, storing one row per CDR3 protein. The data show about 440,000 distinct CDR3 sequences, 15% to 20% seen once. The sample was also reused in another study, on T cells in Graves' hyperthyroidism and ophthalmopathy.

The sample consisted of peripheral blood mononuclear cells (PBMCs), taken at new diagnosis, from a patient treated with antithyroid drugs. The receptors originated from a woman in her 30s with Graves disease. Both conserved end residues are trimmed from each CDR3. D genes are given only for firm matches.

>TRBD2|TRBJ2-1|TRBV5-5
ASSFHSGRGHNEQF
>TRBD1|TRBJ1-2|TRBV28
ASGEGPRDRGRNYGYT
>TRBD1|TRBJ2-1|TRBV7-9
ASSRQGARF
>TRBD1|TRBJ1-4|TRBV7-9
ASSPRTGEEKLF
>NA|TRBJ2-5|TRBV13
ASGVQETQY
>TRBD1|TRBJ2-1|TRBV5-4
ASSLGLSATGGKYNEQF
>TRBD2|TRBJ2-1|TRBV28
ASSPHSSGREDEQF
>TRBD1|TRBJ1-1|TRBV18
ASSQQGDADTEAF
>TRBD1|TRBJ2-3|TRBV27
ATLDRHRGTQY
>NA|TRBJ1-2|TRBV20-1
SARIGRYGYT
>NA|TRBJ2-1|TRBV5-4
ASSFREPEQF